This T cell receptor beta chain was identified in a study of PD-L1 blockade in urothelial cancer (TCRdb year 2017). A note on the overall study: All patients started therapy in about 2014 and received atezolizumab 1,200 mg intravenously every 3 weeks. A median of about 140,000 T cells and some 84,000 unique TCRs was obtained from blood samples, and a median clonality of around 0.072 was observed. Blood samples were analyzed at 3 weeks after treatment start (second dose) and at 6 weeks after treatment start. Twenty-five of 29 patients were males with bladder-origin urothelial cancer, and about 65% of the roughly 30 reported a prior smoking history. Nine patients reached durable clinical benefit, while fewer than 25 patients did not. In the same patients, whole exome sequencing and RNA sequencing of pretreatment tumors were performed in addition to TCR sequencing. Some 30 patients had pretreatment blood TCR-seq, some 25 had at least one posttreatment blood collection, and some 25 had tumor TCR-seq. Durable clinical benefit was defined as progression-free survival longer than 6 months, and TCR features were also tested against progression-free and overall survival. Somatic, immune and clinical correlates of response to PD-L1 blockade with atezolizumab in urothelial cancer were the focus of an exploratory multi-omic analysis. Pretreatment tumor samples, along with matched peripheral blood collected serially before and after atezolizumab treatment, underwent TCR sequencing. An ECOG performance status of 0 or 1 was recorded for the patients, and 0 to 3 prior chemotherapy regimens had been received by the patients.

The research as a whole found: Small sample size (n of about 29) and many exploratory analyses mean the results are intended to be hypothesis-generating. Greater expansion of tumor-associated TCR clones in peripheral blood 3 weeks after the start of treatment was observed in patients with durable benefit (n ≈ 22, p = 0.022). A pretreatment peripheral blood TCR clonality below the median was linked to improved progression-free and overall survival.

As to this clone: It lacks a known antigen. No much larger clone is present one base from it, and per-base qualities are unavailable.

Each PCR received spiked-in synthetic TCR analog templates so that absolute template abundance could be estimated from read counts. The immunoSEQ assay used bias-controlled V and J gene primers to amplify TCRbeta CDR3 regions from genomic DNA. Rearranged TCRbeta segments were sequenced at approximately 20X coverage. Per the authors' processing: Clustering was used to correct sequencing errors, and CDR3s were annotated against IMGT so that V, D and J genes could be assigned. Only productive TCRbeta rearrangements were used in downstream analyses, excluding out-of-frame or stop-codon sequences. To compute clonality, Shannon entropy was normalized by the log of the number of unique productive sequences and then subtracted from one. Clones differing between time points or between blood and tumor were identified by Fisher's exact test with Benjamini-Hochberg correction at adjusted p below 0.01. Not all clones reach the TCRdb copy of this immuneACCESS table, which keeps in-frame sequences only. Checked studies attribute under half of the gap to unresolved V genes and leave the rest unexplained. The D gene and trimming were derived from the DNA, and the V and J assignments and clone size from that table. The sample table holds 35,000 to 40,000 clones, of which approximately 92% were seen once. About 9% of the sample belongs to the ten largest clones.

A cohort of approximately 30 patients with locally advanced or metastatic urothelial carcinoma, treated at Memorial Sloan Kettering on a trial protocol, was included. Peripheral blood mononuclear cells were collected pretreatment and during treatment, with between 1 and 8 total time points obtained per patient. The Qiagen DNeasy Blood extraction kit was used to purify genomic DNA from total PBMCs and tumor samples. PBMCs were collected pretreatment and during treatment, and were isolated and stored as previously described. Including the terminal cysteine and phenylalanine, the CDR3 comprises 15 residues. Only the CDR3 DNA is retained, 45 bases long and in frame from the first base. As encoded in the germline V gene (reference sequence), CDR1 is MNHEY while CDR2 is SMNVEV. Trimming removed 6 bases from V and 1 base from J; the gene matches leave 5 bases unexplained.

This receptor was obtained from a man between 65 and 85 years old with urothelial cancer. This chain joins TRBV27 to TRBJ2-7; TRBD2 matches 11 bases in the middle. The source material was PBMCs, sampled around atezolizumab (anti-PD-L1) treatment. The DNA sequence is given as TGTGCCAGCAGCGCGACTAGCGGGAAATCCTACGAGCAGTACTTC. The resulting protein is CASSATSGKSYEQYF.